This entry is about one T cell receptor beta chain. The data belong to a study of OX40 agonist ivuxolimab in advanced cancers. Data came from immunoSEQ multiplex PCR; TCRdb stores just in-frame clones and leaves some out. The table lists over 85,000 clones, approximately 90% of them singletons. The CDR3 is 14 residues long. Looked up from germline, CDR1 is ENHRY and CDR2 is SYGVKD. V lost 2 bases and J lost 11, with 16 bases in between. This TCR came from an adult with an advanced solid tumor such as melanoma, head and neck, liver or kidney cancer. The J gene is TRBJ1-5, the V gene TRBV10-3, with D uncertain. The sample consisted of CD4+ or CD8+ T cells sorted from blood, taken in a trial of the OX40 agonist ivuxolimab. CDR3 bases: TGTGCCATCAGTGAGACGGATCAGCCGGGAGCCCAGCATTTT. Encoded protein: CAISETDQPGAQHF.